The clone carrying this T cell receptor beta chain was detected once. The sample originates from a study of blood T cell repertoires in COVID-19. Study background: The United States, Italy and Spain provided the acute and convalescent COVID-19 samples. PBMCs, B-cell-depleted T cells, or T cells provided the cDNA or gDNA that made up the material.

Recovered participants had two consecutive negative NP/OP PCR tests, healthcare professional clearance, or symptom resolution. The V end was cut by 6 bases, the J end by 4 bases, with 14 bases between. The germline V gene has CDR1 MDHEN and CDR2 SYDVKM. CDR3 length: 14 residues. Assay used: immunoSEQ multiplex PCR; TCRdb lists only in-frame clones, some missing. The profile shows about 370,000 clones, more than 80% of them singletons. This chain links TRBV28 with TRBJ2-3; TRBD1 might be the D (6 bases). The TCR comes from a man younger than 35 who had recovered from COVID-19. Sequences were obtained from PBMCs or T cells enriched from blood (not recorded which). The CDR3 DNA reads TGTGCCAGCAGCTTCGGGACATCGCCAGATACGCAGTATTTT. Translation gives CASSFGTSPDTQYF.